This T cell receptor beta chain was identified during a study of blood T cell repertoires in COVID-19. Background on the study: Researchers got acute and convalescent COVID-19 samples from the United States, Italy and Spain. The analysed material was cDNA or gDNA that came from T cells, B-cell-depleted T cells, or PBMCs.

TCRdb's copy holds only in-frame clones and misses some; the assay was immunoSEQ multiplex PCR. The sample carries about 200,000 clones, about 81% recorded once. The V gene's germline CDR1 is SEHNR and CDR2 FQNEAQ (reference sequence). CDR3 length equals 15 residues. The J segment lost 1 base and the V segment lost 4 bases, leaving 4 bases of the junction unmatched. This clone was seen a few times. Seattle's cohort entered during active infection and was followed longitudinally. This sequence was found in a woman in her sixties or seventies with COVID-19, enrolled during active disease. Sequencing was carried out using peripheral blood. The V call is TRBV7-9, the J call TRBJ1-1; 9 bases map to TRBD1. CDR3 nucleotide sequence: TGTGCCAGCAGCTCTTGGACAGGGGCGAACACTGAAGCTTTCTTT. This translates into CASSSWTGANTEAFF.